This TCR beta chain was identified in a study of T cell changes during pregnancy in multiple sclerosis (dated by TCRdb to the late 2010s). A note on the overall study: The study looked at changes in the T cell repertoire across pregnancy in women with multiple sclerosis.

Receptor libraries were prepared by the immunoSEQ multiplex PCR assay. TCRdb mirrors the immuneACCESS table, restricted to in-frame sequences. Some clones are absent from its copies; in checked studies, under half trace to an unresolved V gene, and the reason for the others is unknown. The sample records around 60,000 clones, under 95% of which are singletons. About 3.5% of the sample rests with the top ten. The table lists this clone with a count of one. The antigen it binds to is not known. Base quality data are lacking; no much larger clone is found one base away. This clonotype was obtained from a female donor with multiple sclerosis, enrolled in a pregnancy study. Sequenced material: CD8+ T cells from peripheral blood mononuclear cells, taken in the third trimester of pregnancy.

The CDR3 here reads CASRPHDKLNEQFF. In nucleotide form, the sequence is TGTGCCAGTAGGCCCCATGATAAGCTGAATGAGCAGTTCTTC. The chain uses TRBV19 and TRBJ2-1, with an unclear D gene assignment. The CDR3 goes from the cysteine to the phenylalanine over 14 residues. The kept DNA is CDR3 alone, 42 bases in frame from the first base. The germline V gene (reference sequence) yields LNHDA for CDR1 and SQIVND for CDR2. The germline ends are 16 bases apart after V is trimmed by 6 bases and J by 7 bases.